The sequence of this T cell receptor (beta chain) was determined in a study of cytomegalovirus exposure and HLA in healthy donors. CDR1 ENHRY and CDR2 SYGVKD come from the germline V gene. The CDR3 covers 14 residues. V lost 6 bases, J lost 0 bases, and 8 bases lay in between. Profiled with immunoSEQ multiplex PCR; TCRdb holds only in-frame clones, not every one. The data hold 150,000 to 200,000 clones, with more than 80% observed a single time. Only a few counts were recorded for this clone. Its antigen is still unknown. Study-wide findings and caveats: Within the 90 to 150 validation repertoires, first-cohort TCR clusters tended to co-occur, according to a later analysis. The study put 150 or so TCR beta chains on its list as cytomegalovirus-associated. Reports described diagnosis of cytomegalovirus status by the classifier as highly specific and sensitive.

The V call is TRBV10-3, the J call TRBJ2-2; TRBD1 is a possible D gene (5 bases). The sequence was obtained from a man aged 18 to 30 in good health and CMV-seropositive. Sequencing was carried out using PBMCs. CDR3 coding DNA: TGTGCCATCAGGCGGACATCGAACACCGGGGAGCTGTTTTTT. This translates into CAIRRTSNTGELFF.